The present TCR beta chain was sequenced within a study of technical replicates of blood from a few donors. With 2 bases removed from V and 3 bases from J, the gap between germline ends came to 8 bases. The CDR3 is 13 amino acids. Per the germline V gene, CDR1 is SGHAT and CDR2 is FQNNGV. The data were produced by immunoSEQ multiplex PCR, yet TCRdb's version contains in-frame clones alone and is incomplete. The data hold 70,000 or so clones, with roughly 91% observed a single time. Sequencing used T cells isolated from PBMCs. The rearrangement uses TRBV11-2 and TRBJ2-7; weak D call: TRBD1 (5 bases). This clonotype was sampled from a human donor in good health. Some clones in this sample may be carry-over from other donors' samples. The CDR3 is CASSLTDSYEQYF. The CDR3 region has the DNA TGTGCCAGCAGCTTAACTGACAGCTACGAGCAGTACTTC.